The 20 T cell receptor beta chains listed next were all sequenced from one sample in a study of T cells in women clearing cervical HPV infection (dated by TCRdb to the late 2010s). The library was produced with the immunoSEQ multiplex PCR assay. The immuneACCESS repertoire file appears here via TCRdb, limited to in-frame rearrangements. These files lack a portion of the clones; in checked studies, under half of the deficit traces to unresolved V genes, and the cause of the others is not known. The sample table records about 35,000 clones. 7% to 7.5% of the sample is in the top ten clones. The sequenced material came from blood buffy coat. Receptors originate from a woman aged 18 to 75 with a cervical HPV16 infection that either progressed to CIN3+ or cleared (not recorded which).

With respect to this clone: The read halts 3 residues ahead of the CDR3 end, with the missing end drawn from the germline J gene. The chain links TRBV19 to TRBJ1-5, with D maybe TRBD1 (6 bases). The CDR3 extends over 14 amino acids. Trimming removed 4 bases at V and 3 bases at J, with 10 bases between. Germline CDR1 and CDR2: LNHDA and SQIVND (reference sequence). The CDR3 bases that were read are TGTGCCAGTAGTACCTACAGGGACAATCAGCCC. Its translation: CASSTYRDNQP. The CDR3 in full is CASSTYRDNQPQHF. Combining the CDR3 with reference TRBV19 and TRBJ1-5 gives the whole variable domain DGGITQSPKYLFRKEGQNVTLSCEQNLNHDAMYWYRQDPGQGLRLIYYSQIVNDFQKGDIAEGYSVSREKKESFPLTVTSAQKNPTAFYLCASSTYRDNQPQHFGDGTRLSIL.

With regard to this clone: The CDR3 end is not reached by the read, which stops 3 residues before it; the germline J gene fills it in. J is TRBJ2-5 and V is TRBV30; perhaps TRBD2 as D (6 bases). V dropped 0 bases and J dropped 1 base, with 9 bases sitting between them. There are 14 residues in the CDR3. The V gene's germline CDR1 is GTSNPN and CDR2 SVGIG (reference sequence). The covered CDR3 bases are TGTGCCTGGAGTGTGGGCGGGGTCCAAGAGACC. Translation gives CAWSVGGVQET. The whole CDR3 protein is CAWSVGGVQETQYF.

As regards this clone: The read stops 3 residues short of the end of the CDR3; the missing end is completed from the germline J gene. The J gene is TRBJ2-3, the V gene TRBV5-5, with D maybe TRBD2 (6 bases). The CDR3 totals 15 residues. The V and J ends lost 1 base and 2 bases respectively, with 11 bases between them. From germline, CDR1 is SGHKS and CDR2 YYEKEE (reference sequence). The CDR3 is CASSLQPGDTDTQYF. The sequenced part of the CDR3 DNA is TGTGCCAGCAGCTTGCAGCCGGGGGACACAGATACG.

As for this clone: The missing CDR3 end, 3 residues past where the read stops, is filled in from the germline J gene. This sequence joins TRBV4-1 and TRBJ2-7; 10 nucleotides match TRBD1. Germline CDR1 is MGHRA and CDR2 is YSYEKL. Germline trimming cut 1 base from V and 4 bases from J; bases unmatched to any gene: 7. CDR3 size: 16 residues. The covered CDR3 bases are TGCGCCAGCAGCCAAGGAGTGACAGGGGGCGGTTACGAG. Protein sequence: CASSQGVTGGGYE. In full, the CDR3 is CASSQGVTGGGYEQYF.

With regard to this clone: The read ends 3 residues before the CDR3 terminus; that terminus is restored from the germline J gene. The V gene is TRBV5-1, the J gene TRBJ2-7; 8 nucleotides line up with TRBD1. With V trimmed by 0 bases and J by 2 bases, 4 bases remained unmatched. Germline V lookup: CDR1 SGHRS, CDR2 YFSETQ. The CDR3 extends over 15 amino acids. CDR3 amino acids: CASSLGGQAPYEQYF. Partial CDR3 DNA: TGCGCCAGCAGCTTGGGGGGACAGGCCCCCTACGAG.

On this clone: Sequencing ends 3 residues short of the CDR3 end; the germline J gene provides the rest. The V and J genes are TRBV7-2 and TRBJ2-2; 9 bases are a match to TRBD2. Losses at the gene ends were 5 bases for V and 6 bases for J; bases not matched to a gene: 7. CDR1 is SGHTA, CDR2 FQGNSA, per germline. The CDR3 consists of 15 residues. This chain's CDR3 is CASSRAAGGAGELFF. The CDR3 DNA, read in part, is TGTGCCAGCAGCCGAGCAGCGGGGGGAGCCGGGGAG.

A word on this clone: Read coverage stops 3 residues before the CDR3 terminus; the germline J gene supplies the remainder. This chain uses TRBV20-1 with TRBJ2-1; 14 nucleotides agree with TRBD2. The length of the CDR3 is 18 residues. Germline V CDR1 and CDR2: DFQATT, SNEGSKA (reference sequence). The trim removed 0 bases at V and 2 bases at J, leaving 6 bases unmatched. The CDR3 DNA, read in part, is TGCAGTGCTAGAGATTCCGGACTAGCGGGGGGAGCCTACAATGAG. Its translation: CSARDSGLAGGAYNE. The full CDR3 protein is CSARDSGLAGGAYNEQFF.

A remark on this clone: The read gets to within 3 residues of the CDR3 end, and the germline J gene fills in the rest. V gene TRBV11-2 combines with J gene TRBJ1-2; maybe TRBD1 (5 bases). This CDR3 has 13 residues. Per germline, CDR1 SGHAT and CDR2 FQNNGV. V was trimmed by 5 bases and J by 7 bases, leaving 14 bases between them. CDR3 sequence: CASSLTTVGGYTF. Partial CDR3 DNA: TGTGCCAGCAGCCTGACGACAGTCGGTGGC.

To note about this clone: The sequenced fragment ends 3 residues before the CDR3 boundary, so the rest is inferred from the germline J gene. The chain has TRBV5-4 and TRBJ1-1; D uncertain. CDR1 and CDR2 from the germline V gene are SGHNT and YYREEE (reference sequence). Between the trimmed V and J ends, which lost 7 bases and 1 base, there was a span of 5 bases. The CDR3 totals 11 residues. The CDR3 loop is CASYRNTEAFF. The DNA read from the CDR3 is TGTGCCAGCTACAGGAACACTGAA.

Of note for this clone: The germline gene is not matched at one end of the junction; a read error may be the cause. The CDR3 goes on 3 residues after the read ends, and that part is filled in from the germline J gene. The rearrangement uses TRBV29-1 and TRBJ1-3; D unclear. The CDR3 extends over 13 amino acids. Per the germline V gene, CDR1 is SQVTM and CDR2 is ANQGSEA. CDR3 protein: CSVEGDSGNTIYF. The covered CDR3 bases are TGCAGCGTTGAAGGTGACTCTGGAAACACG. The full variable domain, rest sourced from reference TRBV29-1 and TRBJ1-3, is SAVISQKPSRDICQRGTSLTIQCQVDSQVTMMFWYRQQPGQSLTLIATANQGSEATYESGFVIDKFPISRPNLTFSTLTVSNMSPEDSSIYLCSVEGDSGNTIYFGEGSWLTVV.

Turning to this clone: The missing CDR3 end, 3 residues past where the read stops, is filled in from the germline J gene. V usage is TRBV10-3 and J usage is TRBJ2-1, with TRBD2 matching 13 bases. CDR3 size: 16 residues. The germline V gene encodes CDR1 ENHRY and CDR2 SYGVKD. The J segment lost 7 bases and the V segment lost 6 bases, leaving 9 bases of the junction unmatched. CDR3 DNA, as far as it was read: TGTGCCATCAGGGGTTCCGGGACTAGCGGGGAGAATGAG. This codes for CAIRGSGTSGENE. Given in full, the CDR3 is CAIRGSGTSGENEQFF.

Remarks on this clone: With the read ending 3 residues before the CDR3 end, the germline J gene is used to fill in that end. V and J are TRBV2 and TRBJ2-2; weak D call: TRBD2 (5 bases). Trimming cost V 7 bases and J 3 bases, with 15 bases left between them. The CDR3 length is 15 residues. Germline CDR1 and CDR2: SNHLY and FYNNEI. The CDR3 reads CASKSSNRYTGELFF. The CDR3 DNA, read in part, is TGTGCCAGCAAGTCTAGCAATCGGTACACCGGGGAG.

Concerning this clone itself: The read stops 3 residues short of the end of the CDR3; the missing end is completed from the germline J gene. The rearrangement joins TRBV5-6 to TRBJ1-2; D is possibly TRBD1 (6 bases). The germline gives CDR1 SGHDT, CDR2 YYEEEE. This CDR3 has 12 residues. CDR3 loop: CASSLTGNDYTF. The CDR3 bases that were read are TGTGCCAGCAGCTTGACAGGGAATGAC.

As for this clone: Read coverage stops 3 residues before the CDR3 terminus; the germline J gene supplies the remainder. The chain employs TRBV6-2 or TRBV6-3 and TRBJ2-3; 7 nucleotides match TRBD1. The CDR3 is 15 residues long. J lost 1 base, V lost 2 bases, and 3 bases had no gene match. Germline loops: CDR1 MNHEY, CDR2 SVGEGT. The sequenced CDR3 bases are TGTGCCAGCAGTTACGGTCAGGGGGGCACAGATACG. Protein sequence: CASSYGQGGTDT. The full CDR3 protein reads CASSYGQGGTDTQYF.

As to this clone: The sequenced fragment ends 3 residues before the CDR3 boundary, so the rest is inferred from the germline J gene. The chain has TRBV7-2 and TRBJ1-5; D ambiguous. The germline V gene has CDR1 SGHTA and CDR2 FQGNSA. The CDR3 consists of 13 residues. V was shortened by 3 bases and J by 9 bases, with 12 bases between the two germline ends. Partial CDR3 DNA: TGTGCCAGCAGCTTTTCCGAAGCGGGGCCC. It yields the protein CASSFSEAGP. The whole CDR3 region reads CASSFSEAGPQHF.

For this clone: With the read ending 3 residues before the CDR3 end, the germline J gene is used to fill in that end. The V gene is TRBV5-1, the J gene TRBJ1-2; the match to TRBD1 covers 10 bases. This CDR3 has 15 amino acids. Germline assignment: CDR1 SGHRS and CDR2 YFSETQ. V was clipped by 4 bases and J by 3 bases; unmatched bases: 6. The part of the CDR3 DNA that was read is TGCGCCAGCAGCAAAAAAGGACAGGGGGACTATGGC. This encodes CASSKKGQGDYG. The whole CDR3 is CASSKKGQGDYGYTF.

Points on this clone: Read data end 3 residues before the CDR3 end; the end is taken from the germline J gene. The rearrangement uses TRBV2 and TRBJ1-2, with 11 bases lining up with TRBD1. V shed 6 bases and J 4 bases; nucleotides not matched to a gene: 10. Looked up from germline, CDR1 is SNHLY and CDR2 is FYNNEI. The CDR3 contains 16 residues. The CDR3 loop is CASSDPPGQGVYGYTF. Partial CDR3 DNA: TGTGCCAGCAGCGACCCGCCGGGACAGGGGGTCTATGGC.

Worth noting for this clone: The read terminates 3 residues ahead of where the CDR3 ends, so the germline J gene completes it. V gene TRBV30 combines with J gene TRBJ2-7, with D perhaps TRBD1 (5 bases). Trimming shortened V by 0 bases and J by 3 bases, and 9 bases separated the two germline ends. The CDR3 covers 13 residues. Germline V lookup: CDR1 GTSNPN, CDR2 SVGIG (reference sequence). CDR3 sequence: CAWSVTVLYEQYF. The sequenced CDR3 bases are TGTGCCTGGAGTGTGACAGTCCTCTACGAG.

Comments on this clone: The read stops 3 residues short of the end of the CDR3; the missing end is completed from the germline J gene. V gene TRBV2 combines with J gene TRBJ2-5; 10 bases line up with TRBD2. The CDR3 covers 14 residues. Germline CDR1 is SNHLY and CDR2 is FYNNEI. The V and J ends lost 6 bases and 4 bases, in that order; junction bases with no gene match: 5. The part of the CDR3 DNA that was read is TGTGCCAGCAGGGAGCGGGGGGGAGTAGAGACC. Translating gives CASRERGGVET. The complete CDR3 reads CASRERGGVETQYF.

Concerning this clone: From the germline J gene comes the end of the CDR3, since the read stops 3 residues before it. J is TRBJ2-4 and V is TRBV7-6, with D uncertain. CDR1 SGHVS and CDR2 FNYEAQ come from the germline V gene. This CDR3 is 13 amino acids long. CDR3: CASSFSRSYGQYF. The CDR3 DNA, read in part, is TGTGCCAGCAGCTTTTCCCGCTCCTATGGT.